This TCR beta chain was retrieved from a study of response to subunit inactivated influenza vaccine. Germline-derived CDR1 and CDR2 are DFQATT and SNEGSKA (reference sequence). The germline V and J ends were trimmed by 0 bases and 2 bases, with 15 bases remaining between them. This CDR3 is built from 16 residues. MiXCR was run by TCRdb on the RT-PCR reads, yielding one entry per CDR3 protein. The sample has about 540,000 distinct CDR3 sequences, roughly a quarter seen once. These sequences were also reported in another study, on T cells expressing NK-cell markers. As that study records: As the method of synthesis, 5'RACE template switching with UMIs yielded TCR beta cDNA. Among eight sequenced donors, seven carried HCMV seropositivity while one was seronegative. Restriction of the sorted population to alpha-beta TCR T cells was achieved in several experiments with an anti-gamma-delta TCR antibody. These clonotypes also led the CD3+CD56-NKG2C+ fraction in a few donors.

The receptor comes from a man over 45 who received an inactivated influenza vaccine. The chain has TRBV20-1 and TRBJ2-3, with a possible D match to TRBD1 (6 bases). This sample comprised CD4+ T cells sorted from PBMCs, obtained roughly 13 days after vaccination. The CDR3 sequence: CSARDKRGSPTDTQYF. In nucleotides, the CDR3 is TGCAGTGCTAGAGACAAAAGGGGGTCGCCCACAGATACGCAGTATTTT.